These T cell receptor beta chains were read from a single sample in a study of CD8 T cells in ankylosing spondylitis. Each CDR3 protein is one row after TCRdb ran MiXCR on the 5' RACE reads. The data hold 250,000 to 400,000 distinct CDR3 sequences, with more than 9% observed a single time. Material: blood, either unsorted or a sorted T cell fraction (not recorded which). The receptors shown here come from a female donor with ankylosing spondylitis or in good health (not recorded which). Both conserved end residues are part of each CDR3. Each record gives: CDR3 length, J gene, V gene, D gene, CDR3 protein. The D gene is left open where the match is weak.

>16|TRBJ2-3|TRBV27|TRBD2
CASSPTSGRARDTQYF
>15|TRBJ2-3|TRBV20-1|TRBD2
CSAGTLSGRGEEQYF
>15|TRBJ2-3|TRBV30|-
CAWEGRRSSTDTQYF
>14|TRBJ2-3|TRBV5-1|TRBD1
CASSFETGIDTQYF
>14|TRBJ2-5|TRBV28|-
CASSPVAAQETQYF
>16|TRBJ1-5|TRBV12-3/TRBV12-4|-
CASSWKFMNSNQPQHF
>13|TRBJ2-5|TRBV20-1|-
CSPDLTAQETQYF
>15|TRBJ2-7|TRBV3-1|TRBD2
CATSLLAGGAYEQYF
>15|TRBJ2-1|TRBV14|-
CASSHFRSRATEQFF
>14|TRBJ1-5|TRBV15|-
CATSIQYSNQPQHF
>15|TRBJ2-7|TRBV28|TRBD1
CASSSHRGISYEQYF
>17|TRBJ2-3|TRBV20-1|-
CSASRDSGSLSTDTQYF
>13|TRBJ2-1|TRBV11-3|-
CASSLGQSEEQFF
>16|TRBJ1-2|TRBV3-1|-
CASSQDFKDSQFGYTF
>14|TRBJ1-2|TRBV6-5|-
CASSYSTGTEGYTF